This T cell receptor beta chain derives from a study of shared clonotypes between healthy human individuals. Study at large: Per donor, CD8 memory used one plate, CD8 naive used two, CD4 memory used three and CD4 naive used three.

Comment on this clone: Other nucleotide sequences in the sample specify the same CDR3.

Germline CDR1 SGHAT, CDR2 FQNNGV. This CDR3 is built from 12 residues. V shed 0 bases and J shed 5 bases, with 4 bases lying between them. CD45RO-negative, CCR7-selected cells formed the naive CD8 fraction, which excluded terminally differentiated effector memory CD45RA+ cells. Original processing notes: Junction-only immunoSEQ data arrived without quality scores, meaning filtering differed. Assay: immunoSEQ multiplex PCR; the TCRdb copy retains only in-frame clones and omits some. That table furnishes V, J and clone size, whereas the DNA furnished D and trimming. The sample yields about 2 million clones, about 95% seen once.

The clonotype originates from a man aged 18 to 35 in good health. This chain links TRBV11-2 with TRBJ2-5; no clear D gene. The sample comprised naive CD8+ T cells sorted from blood. DNA for the CDR3: TGTGCCAGCAGCTTAGAGGGGGAGACCCAGTACTTC. Translation gives CASSLEGETQYF.